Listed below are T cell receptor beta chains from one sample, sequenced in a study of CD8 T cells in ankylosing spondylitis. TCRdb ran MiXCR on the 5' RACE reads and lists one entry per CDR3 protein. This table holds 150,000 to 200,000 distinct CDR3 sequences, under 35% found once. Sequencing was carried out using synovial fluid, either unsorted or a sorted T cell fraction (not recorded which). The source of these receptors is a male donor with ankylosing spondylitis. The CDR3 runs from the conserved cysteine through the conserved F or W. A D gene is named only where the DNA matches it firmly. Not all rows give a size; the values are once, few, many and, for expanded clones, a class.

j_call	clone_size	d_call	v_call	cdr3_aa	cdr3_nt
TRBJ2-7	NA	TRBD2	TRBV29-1	CSVLGLAGYEQYF	TGCAGCGTCCTGGGACTAGCGGGCTACGAGCAGTACTTC
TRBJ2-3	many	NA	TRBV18	CASSPQGARGGSTDTQYF	TGTGCCAGCTCACCACAGGGGGCTCGCGGGGGAAGCACAGATACGCAGTATTTT
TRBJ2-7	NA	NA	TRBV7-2	CASSHDGSRAYEQYF	TGTGCCAGCAGCCACGACGGTAGTAGGGCCTACGAGCAGTACTTC
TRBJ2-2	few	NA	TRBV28	CASSFGLNTGELFF	TGTGCCAGCAGTTTTGGCCTGAACACCGGGGAGCTGTTTTTT
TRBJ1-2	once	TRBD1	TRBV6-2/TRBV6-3	CASLTRTGGNYGYTF	TGTGCCAGCCTAACCCGGACAGGGGGAAACTATGGCTACACCTTC
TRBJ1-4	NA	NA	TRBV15	CATSVGGSGEKLFF	TGTGCCACCAGCGTCGGGGGGTCGGGTGAAAAACTGTTTTTT
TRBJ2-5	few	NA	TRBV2	CASSRRSAAQETQYF	TGTGCCAGCAGTAGAAGAAGTGCCGCGCAAGAGACCCAGTACTTC
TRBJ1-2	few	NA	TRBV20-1	CSVETFYTF	TGCAGTGTAGAGACCTTCTACACCTTC
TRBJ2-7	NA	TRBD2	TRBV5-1	CASSLETSGKYEQYF	TGCGCCAGCAGCTTGGAGACTAGCGGGAAGTACGAGCAGTACTTC
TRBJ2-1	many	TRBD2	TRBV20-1	CSAETSGINEQFF	TGCAGTGCGGAAACTAGCGGGATCAATGAGCAGTTCTTC
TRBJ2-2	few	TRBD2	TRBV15	CATSTPGGGANTGELFF	TGTGCCACCAGCACCCCGGGGGGGGGCGCGAACACCGGGGAGCTGTTTTTT
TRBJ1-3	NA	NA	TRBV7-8	CASSLGDLGNTIYF	TGTGCCAGCAGCTTGGGGGACCTCGGAAACACCATATATTTT
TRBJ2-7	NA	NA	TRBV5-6	CASSWTGADYEQYF	TGTGCCAGCAGCTGGACGGGGGCCGATTACGAGCAGTACTTC
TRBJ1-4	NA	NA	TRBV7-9	CASSPDGSNEKLFF	TGTGCCAGCAGCCCCGACGGAAGTAATGAAAAACTGTTTTTT
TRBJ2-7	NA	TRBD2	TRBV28	CASSSLPTSGSRYEQYF	TGTGCCAGCAGTTCCCTTCCTACTAGCGGGAGTCGGTACGAGCAGTACTTC
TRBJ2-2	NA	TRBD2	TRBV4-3	CASSQDPAGTSVVAGELFF	TGCGCCAGCAGCCAAGATCCGGCAGGGACTAGCGTAGTGGCCGGGGAGCTGTTTTTT
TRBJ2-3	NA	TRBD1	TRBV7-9	CASSTGQGYTQYF	TGTGCCAGCAGCACAGGACAGGGCTATACGCAGTATTTT
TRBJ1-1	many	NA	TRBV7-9	CASSRTENTEAFF	TGTGCCAGCAGCCGAACAGAGAACACTGAAGCTTTCTTT
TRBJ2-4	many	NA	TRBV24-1	CATSEGGATGTGKNIQYF	TGTGCCACCAGTGAAGGAGGGGCGACAGGGACGGGCAAAAACATTCAGTACTTC
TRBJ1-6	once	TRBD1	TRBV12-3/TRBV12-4	CASSQGVDNSPLHF	TGTGCCAGCAGCCAGGGGGTCGATAATTCACCCCTCCACTTT
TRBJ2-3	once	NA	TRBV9	CASSGSDPSTDTQYF	TGTGCCAGCAGCGGTAGTGACCCTAGCACAGATACGCAGTATTTT
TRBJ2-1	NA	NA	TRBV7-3	CASSWRDNNEQFF	TGTGCCAGCAGCTGGAGGGACAACAATGAGCAGTTCTTC
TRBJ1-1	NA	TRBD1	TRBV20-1	CSATSTGGGGTEAFF	TGCAGTGCTACCTCAACAGGGGGCGGGGGCACTGAAGCTTTCTTT
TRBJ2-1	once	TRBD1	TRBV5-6	CASSLAWDRSEGEQFF	TGTGCCAGCAGCTTGGCCTGGGACAGGTCCGAGGGTGAGCAGTTCTTC
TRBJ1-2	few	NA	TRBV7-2	CASSFVRDFGGYTF	TGTGCCAGCAGCTTTGTCCGGGACTTTGGGGGCTACACCTTC
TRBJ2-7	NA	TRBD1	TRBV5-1	CASSLAGTGSSEQYF	TGCGCCAGCAGCTTGGCTGGGACAGGGAGTTCCGAGCAGTACTTC
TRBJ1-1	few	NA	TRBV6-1	CASRERPEGTEAFF	TGTGCCAGCAGGGAACGACCGGAGGGAACTGAAGCTTTCTTT
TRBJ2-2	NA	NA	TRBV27	CASSLSGRGELFF	TGTGCCAGCAGTTTATCAGGTCGCGGGGAGCTGTTTTTT
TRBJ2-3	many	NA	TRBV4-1	CASSLKTDTQYF	TGCGCCAGCAGCCTGAAAACAGATACGCAGTATTTT